Listed below are T cell receptor beta chains from one sample, sequenced in a study of shared clonotypes between healthy human individuals. The protocol was immunoSEQ multiplex PCR, while the TCRdb copy is restricted to in-frame clones and leaves out a portion. The table includes about 1 million clones, around 74% detected once. Sequencing was performed on memory CD4+ T cells sorted from blood. Every receptor here comes from a man aged 18 to 30 in good health. Each CDR3 is given with its conserved first and last residue. Fields, in order: D gene, V gene, J gene, CDR3 length, clone size, CDR3 DNA, CDR3 protein. D genes are given only for firm matches. Expanded clones get a size class; other rows say once, few or many, or leave the size out.

TRBD1,TRBV2,TRBJ2-5,18,NA,TGTGCCAGCAGAAGGGGAGTTATCGACAGGGGGGACCAAGAGACCCAGTACTTC,CASRRGVIDRGDQETQYF
NA,TRBV7-9,TRBJ2-3,15,NA,TGTGCCAGCAGCTTAATCGCGGGAAGCACAGATACGCAGTATTTT,CASSLIAGSTDTQYF
NA,TRBV21-1,TRBJ1-5,16,NA,TGTGCCAGCAGCGCCAGGCGGTGGGACTCCAATCAGCCCCAGCATTTT,CASSARRWDSNQPQHF
NA,TRBV7-9,TRBJ2-3,12,NA,TGTGCCAGCAGCAGACGCACAGATACGCAGTATTTT,CASSRRTDTQYF
NA,TRBV10-3,TRBJ2-7,11,once,TGTGCCATCAGTGACATCTACGAGCAGTACTTC,CAISDIYEQYF
TRBD1,TRBV7-7,TRBJ2-2,15,NA,TGTGCTAGCAGCGTCGGGACAGGGGACACCGGGGAGCTGTTTTTT,CASSVGTGDTGELFF
TRBD1,TRBV5-4,TRBJ1-6,14,NA,TGTGCCAGCAGCAGGGGGACAGGCGAATCACCCCTCCACTTT,CASSRGTGESPLHF
NA,TRBV5-6,TRBJ1-6,17,NA,TGTGCCAGCAGCTCCCCAGGGCGTAATGGGGGTAATTCACCCCTCCACTTT,CASSSPGRNGGNSPLHF
NA,TRBV12-5,TRBJ1-1,14,NA,TGTGCTAGTGGTTTATGGGGGTTAGCCACTGAAGCTTTCTTT,CASGLWGLATEAFF
NA,TRBV5-6,TRBJ1-5,16,NA,TGTGCCAGCAGCAGCCGGACAGATTATAGCAATCAGCCCCAGCATTTT,CASSSRTDYSNQPQHF
NA,TRBV19,TRBJ1-1,16,NA,TGTGCCAGTAGTCCCCGGGCCAGGGGATTGAACACTGAAGCTTTCTTT,CASSPRARGLNTEAFF
NA,TRBV7-9,TRBJ1-1,14,NA,TGTGCCAGCAGCTTAGGGGGGGAGAACACTGAAGCTTTCTTT,CASSLGGENTEAFF
NA,TRBV5-1,TRBJ2-2,14,NA,TGCGCCAGCAGCGGGACGACAGCGTTCAGGGAGCTGTTTTTT,CASSGTTAFRELFF
TRBD1,TRBV5-4,TRBJ2-6,13,once,TGTGCCAGCAGAGGACAGGGAGGAATCGTCCTGACTTTC,CASRGQGGIVLTF
NA,TRBV5-1,TRBJ1-6,16,many,TGCGCCAGCAGCTTGGACGGGGGCGGGTATAATTCACCCCTCCACTTT,CASSLDGGGYNSPLHF
NA,TRBV6-1,TRBJ1-6,13,few,TGTGCCAGCAGGGCCGGAACTAATTCACCCCTCCACTTT,CASRAGTNSPLHF
NA,TRBV19,TRBJ1-2,14,NA,TGTGCCAGTAGGGTCCGGCAGGCCAACTATGGCTACACCTTC,CASRVRQANYGYTF
NA,TRBV10-2,TRBJ2-3,15,NA,TGCGCCAGCAGTGAGTGGGGACGCCCCATAGATACGCAGTATTTT,CASSEWGRPIDTQYF
TRBD2,TRBV27,TRBJ2-1,17,NA,TGTGCCAGCAGTTTTAGGACTAGCGGGATTAAAGGCAATGAGCAGTTCTTC,CASSFRTSGIKGNEQFF
TRBD2,TRBV6-6,TRBJ2-1,16,NA,TGTGCCAGCAGTTACCCGGCTAGCGGGAGTGTGGGTGAGCAGTTCTTC,CASSYPASGSVGEQFF
TRBD1,TRBV18,TRBJ1-6,16,NA,TGTGCCAGCTCACCCGGGGACAGGGCAATCAATTCACCCCTCCACTTT,CASSPGDRAINSPLHF
NA,TRBV10-2,TRBJ1-6,14,NA,TGCGCCAGCAGAGAATGGGCAGGGGATTCACCCCTCCACTTT,CASREWAGDSPLHF
NA,TRBV18,TRBJ1-2,16,NA,TGTGCCAGCTCACCAGGCCGAGGGGAAGCTAACTATGGCTACACCTTC,CASSPGRGEANYGYTF
TRBD1,TRBV6-6,TRBJ2-3,15,NA,TGTGCCAGCACCGCCGGGACAGGAGGTGCCGATACGCAGTATTTT,CASTAGTGGADTQYF
TRBD2,TRBV19,TRBJ2-3,14,many,TGTGCCATCTCGGGACTAAACGGAGCAGATACGCAGTATTTT,CAISGLNGADTQYF
TRBD2,TRBV7-9,TRBJ2-1,15,NA,TGTGCCAGCAGCCTACGGACTAGCGGATACAATGAGCAGTTCTTC,CASSLRTSGYNEQFF
NA,TRBV5-6,TRBJ1-3,14,NA,TGTGCCAGCAGCTTGGGGCGTTCTGGAAACACCATATATTTT,CASSLGRSGNTIYF
TRBD1,TRBV19,TRBJ2-2,15,NA,TGTGCCAGTAACACGTACCGGGACAGGGTCTCGGAGCTGTTTTTT,CASNTYRDRVSELFF
NA,TRBV6-5,TRBJ1-5,14,NA,TGTGCCCCCCTGGGAAGTCATAGCAATCAGCCCCAGCATTTT,CAPLGSHSNQPQHF
NA,TRBV2,TRBJ2-2,13,NA,TGTGCCTCGGGCGGGCCCGCCTACGGGGAGCTGTTTTTT,CASGGPAYGELFF
TRBD1,TRBV10-3,TRBJ2-3,16,NA,TGTGCCATCAGTGAGCTCCTCAGGGGGCGAGGGGATACGCAGTATTTT,CAISELLRGRGDTQYF
TRBD2,TRBV7-8,TRBJ2-7,13,NA,TGTGCCAGCACGGGACTAGCGGGTTACGAGCAGTACTTC,CASTGLAGYEQYF
NA,TRBV5-1,TRBJ2-5,14,NA,TGCGCCAGCAGCTCGACAGGATCGGGGGAGACCCAGTACTTC,CASSSTGSGETQYF
TRBD2,TRBV9,TRBJ2-5,18,NA,TGTGCCAGCAGCCCCCGCCCCCCCGTAGCGGGAGGAGCAGAGACCCAGTACTTC,CASSPRPPVAGGAETQYF
NA,TRBV30,TRBJ1-1,13,NA,TGTGCCTGGAGTTTCCCCCGGGCCCCCGGAGCTTTCTTT,CAWSFPRAPGAFF
TRBD2,TRBV19,TRBJ2-3,16,NA,TGTGCCAGTACTCGGACTAGCGGGTCCCTCACAGATACGCAGTATTTT,CASTRTSGSLTDTQYF
NA,TRBV28,TRBJ1-5,17,NA,TGTGCCAGCAGTTTATCAGAGACAGGCTATAGCAATCAGCCCCAGCATTTT,CASSLSETGYSNQPQHF
NA,TRBV30,TRBJ2-1,14,NA,TGTGCCTGGAGTCCACAGGGTCTGGGCAATGAGCAGTTCTTC,CAWSPQGLGNEQFF
NA,TRBV10-3,TRBJ1-5,13,NA,TGTGCCATCAGCCGGGACGGGAATCAGCCCCAGCATTTT,CAISRDGNQPQHF
NA,TRBV5-1,TRBJ1-5,15,NA,TGCGCCAGCAGCTTGGACGGGGGGGGCAATCAGCCCCAGCATTTT,CASSLDGGGNQPQHF
NA,TRBV11-2,TRBJ2-1,14,NA,TGTGCCAGCAGCTTAGTATACCAGGGAGGTGAGCAGTTCTTC,CASSLVYQGGEQFF
NA,TRBV5-1,TRBJ2-2,15,NA,TGCGCCAGCAGCTTGGGCAGGGTACACACCGGGGAGCTGTTTTTT,CASSLGRVHTGELFF
NA,TRBV7-3,TRBJ2-5,14,NA,TGTGCCAGCAGCGGCAGGGTGCTTCTAGAGACCCAGTACTTC,CASSGRVLLETQYF
NA,TRBV27,TRBJ1-6,15,NA,TGTGCCAGCAGCCCGACAGACTCCTATAATTCACCCCTCCACTTT,CASSPTDSYNSPLHF
NA,TRBV5-4,TRBJ2-1,14,NA,TGTGCCAGCAGCTTGGCGCAGTTGACGGATGAGCAGTTCTTC,CASSLAQLTDEQFF